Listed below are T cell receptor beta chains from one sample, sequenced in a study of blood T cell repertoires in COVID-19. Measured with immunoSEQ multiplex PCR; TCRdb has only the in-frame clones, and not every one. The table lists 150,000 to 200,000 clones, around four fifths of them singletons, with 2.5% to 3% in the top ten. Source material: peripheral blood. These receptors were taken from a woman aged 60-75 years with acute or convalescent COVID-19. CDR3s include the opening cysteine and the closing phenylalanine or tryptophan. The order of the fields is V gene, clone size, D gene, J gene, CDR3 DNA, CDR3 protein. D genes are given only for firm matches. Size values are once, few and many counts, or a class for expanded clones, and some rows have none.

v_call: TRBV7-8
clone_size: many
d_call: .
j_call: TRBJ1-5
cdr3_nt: TGTGCCAGCAGCATTAGACAGGTGAATCAGCCCCAGCATTTT
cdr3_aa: CASSIRQVNQPQHF

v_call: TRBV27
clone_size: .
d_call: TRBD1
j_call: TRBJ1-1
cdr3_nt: TGTGCCAGCAGTTTGGACAGGGTGAACACTGAAGCTTTCTTT
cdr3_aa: CASSLDRVNTEAFF

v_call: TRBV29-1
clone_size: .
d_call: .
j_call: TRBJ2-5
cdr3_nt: TGCAGCGTTGAAGATCCGGGAGTACAAGAGACCCAGTACTTC
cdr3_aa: CSVEDPGVQETQYF

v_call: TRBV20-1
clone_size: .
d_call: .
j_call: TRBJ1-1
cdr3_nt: TGCAGTGCCAGTGGAGGCGCTGAAGCTTTCTTT
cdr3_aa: CSASGGAEAFF

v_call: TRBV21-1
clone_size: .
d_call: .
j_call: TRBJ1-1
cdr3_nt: TGTGCCATCTCCCTCGCGGAGGGGGGGATAACTTTCTTT
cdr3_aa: CAISLAEGGITFF

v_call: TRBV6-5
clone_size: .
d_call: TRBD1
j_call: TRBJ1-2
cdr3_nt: TGTGCCAGCAGTTATGGGGACAGGGGGCTCCCTTATGGCTACACCTTC
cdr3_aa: CASSYGDRGLPYGYTF

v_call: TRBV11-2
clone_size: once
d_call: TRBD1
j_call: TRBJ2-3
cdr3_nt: TGTGCCAGCAGCCTGGGACAGTCTAGCACAGATACGCAGTATTTT
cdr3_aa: CASSLGQSSTDTQYF

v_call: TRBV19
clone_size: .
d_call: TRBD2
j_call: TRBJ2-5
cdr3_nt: TGTGCCAGTAGTATTGGATCGGGACTAGCGGATTCAGGGGAGACCCAGTACTTC
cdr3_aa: CASSIGSGLADSGETQYF

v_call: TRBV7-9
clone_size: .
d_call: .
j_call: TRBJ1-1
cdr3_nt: TGTGCCAGCACCCTGACAGGATCAGACAACATTGAAGCTTTCTTT
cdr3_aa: CASTLTGSDNIEAFF

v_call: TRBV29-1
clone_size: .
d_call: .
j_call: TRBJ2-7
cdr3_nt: TGCAGCGTTGTGCCAATGAGCTCCTACGAGCAGTACTTC
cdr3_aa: CSVVPMSSYEQYF

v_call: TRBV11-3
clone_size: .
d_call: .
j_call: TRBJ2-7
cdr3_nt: TGTGCCAGCAGCCTCCAAGGCGGGGGCGTTAATGTTTACGAGCAGTACTTC
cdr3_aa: CASSLQGGGVNVYEQYF

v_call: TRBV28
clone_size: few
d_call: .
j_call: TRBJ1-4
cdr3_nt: TGTGCCAGCACCTTCCAGACGGAGGGTAATGAAAAACTGTTTTTT
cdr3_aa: CASTFQTEGNEKLFF

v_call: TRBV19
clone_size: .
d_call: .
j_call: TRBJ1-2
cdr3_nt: TGTGCCAGTAGTATAGAGAAGACATATGGCTACACCTTC
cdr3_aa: CASSIEKTYGYTF

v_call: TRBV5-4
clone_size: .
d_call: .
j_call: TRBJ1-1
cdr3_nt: TGTGCCAGCAGCTCCGGCACGGGCACTGAAGCTTTCTTT
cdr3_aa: CASSSGTGTEAFF

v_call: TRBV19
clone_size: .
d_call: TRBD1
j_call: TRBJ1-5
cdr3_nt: TGTGCCAGTAGTACACAGGGGGGGCAGCCCCAGCATTTT
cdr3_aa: CASSTQGGQPQHF

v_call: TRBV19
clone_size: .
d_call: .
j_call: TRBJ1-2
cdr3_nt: TGTGCCAGTAGTATTGGGCGCAGGGAGGCCTATGGCTACACCTTC
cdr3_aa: CASSIGRREAYGYTF

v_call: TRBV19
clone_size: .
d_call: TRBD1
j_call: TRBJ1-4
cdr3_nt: TGTGCCAGTAGTTCTCCCGGGACAGGGTTTGAAAAACTGTTTTTT
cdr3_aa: CASSSPGTGFEKLFF

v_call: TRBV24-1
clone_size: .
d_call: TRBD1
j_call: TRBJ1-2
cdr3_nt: TGTGCCACCAGTGATTTGGACAGGGGGGGTGAAGGCTACACCTTC
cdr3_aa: CATSDLDRGGEGYTF

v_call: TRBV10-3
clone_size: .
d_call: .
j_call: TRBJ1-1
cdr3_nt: TGTGCCATCAGTGTTTTGGGGGGAGGCACTGAAGCTTTCTTT
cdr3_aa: CAISVLGGGTEAFF

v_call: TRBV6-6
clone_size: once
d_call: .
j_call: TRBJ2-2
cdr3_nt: TGTGCCAGCAGCCCTAGCGCCGGGGAGCTGTTTTTT
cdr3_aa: CASSPSAGELFF

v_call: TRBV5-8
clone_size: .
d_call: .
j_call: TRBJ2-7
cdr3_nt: TGTGCCAGCAGCTCCGGACAGCTCTACGAGCAGTACTTC
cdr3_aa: CASSSGQLYEQYF

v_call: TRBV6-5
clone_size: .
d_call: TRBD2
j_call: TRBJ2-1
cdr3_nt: TGTGCCAGCAAAACGGGGGGGCCTGACAATGAGCAGTTCTTC
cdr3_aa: CASKTGGPDNEQFF

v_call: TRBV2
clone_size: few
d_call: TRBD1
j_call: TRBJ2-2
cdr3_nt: TGTGCCAGCAGTGAGACAGGGGGCGGCACCGGGGAGCTGTTTTTT
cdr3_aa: CASSETGGGTGELFF

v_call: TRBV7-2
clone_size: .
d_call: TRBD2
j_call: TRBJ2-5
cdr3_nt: TGTGCCAGCAGCTTACAGCGGGGGTGGGGAGAGACCCAGTACTTC
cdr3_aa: CASSLQRGWGETQYF

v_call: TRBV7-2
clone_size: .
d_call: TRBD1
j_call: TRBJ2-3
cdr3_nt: TGTGCCAGCAGCTGGGGACAGGCCTCTTCCACAGATACGCAGTATTTT
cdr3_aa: CASSWGQASSTDTQYF

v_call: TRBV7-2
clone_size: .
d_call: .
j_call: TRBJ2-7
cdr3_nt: TGTGCCAGCAACTTAGACGGTGGGCAGTACTTC
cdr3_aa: CASNLDGGQYF

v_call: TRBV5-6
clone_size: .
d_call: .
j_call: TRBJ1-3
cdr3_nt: TGTGCCAGCAGCTTGGGATTTACAGGGTCCCTGGCCTCTGGAAACACCATATATTTT
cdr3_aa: CASSLGFTGSLASGNTIYF

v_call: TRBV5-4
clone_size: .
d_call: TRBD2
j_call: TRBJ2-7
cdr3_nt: TGTGCCAGCAGCTTGGCGGGAGGTTCCGGAGGCTACGAGCAGTACTTC
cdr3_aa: CASSLAGGSGGYEQYF

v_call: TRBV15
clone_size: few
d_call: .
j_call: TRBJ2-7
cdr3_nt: TGTGCCACCAGCAGAGAAATTCCGAACAGATCCTACGAGCAGTACTTC
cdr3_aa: CATSREIPNRSYEQYF

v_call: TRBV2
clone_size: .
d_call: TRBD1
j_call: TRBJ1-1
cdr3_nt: TGTGCCAGCAGTGCGATGGGACAGGTTAACACTGAAGCTTTCTTT
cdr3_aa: CASSAMGQVNTEAFF

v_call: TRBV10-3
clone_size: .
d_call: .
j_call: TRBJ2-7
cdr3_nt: TGTGCCATCAGGGGGCAGGGAACCTACGAGCAGTACTTC
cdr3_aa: CAIRGQGTYEQYF

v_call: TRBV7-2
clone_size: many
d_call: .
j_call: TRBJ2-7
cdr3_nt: TGTGCCAGCAGCTTAGAGAGGGGGGGCTACGAGCAGTACTTC
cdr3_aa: CASSLERGGYEQYF

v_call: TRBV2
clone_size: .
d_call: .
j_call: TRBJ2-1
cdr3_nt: TGTGCCAGTCCGGTCTCCGGCGGGGCGAACAATGAGCAGTTCTTC
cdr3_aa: CASPVSGGANNEQFF

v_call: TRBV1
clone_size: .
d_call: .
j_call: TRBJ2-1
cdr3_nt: TGCACCAGCAGCTTTCAGGATAGGACAGGGGAGAATGAGCAGTTCTTC
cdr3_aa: CTSSFQDRTGENEQFF

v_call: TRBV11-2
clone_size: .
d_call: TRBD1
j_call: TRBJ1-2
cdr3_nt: TGTGCCAGCAGCACGACAGGGGCCGACGACGAATTC
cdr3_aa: CASSTTGADDEF

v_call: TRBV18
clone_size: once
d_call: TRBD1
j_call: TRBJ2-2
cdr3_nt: TGTGCCAGCTCGCCGGGACAGGGGATCACCGGGGAGCTGTTTTTT
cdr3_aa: CASSPGQGITGELFF

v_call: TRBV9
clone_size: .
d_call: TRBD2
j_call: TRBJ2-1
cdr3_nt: TGTGCCAGCAGCGTTCTTAGCGGGGGGGCCTCTGAGCAGTTCTTC
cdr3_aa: CASSVLSGGASEQFF

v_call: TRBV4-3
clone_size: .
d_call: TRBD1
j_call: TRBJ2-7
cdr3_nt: TGCGCCAGCAGCCCGTCCGGACAGGGGGGAAGCTCCTACGAGCAGTACTTC
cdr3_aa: CASSPSGQGGSSYEQYF

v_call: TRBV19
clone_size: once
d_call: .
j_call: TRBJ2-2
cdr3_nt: TGTGCCAGTAGTAGAGACAGGAACACCGGGGAGCTGTTTTTT
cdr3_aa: CASSRDRNTGELFF

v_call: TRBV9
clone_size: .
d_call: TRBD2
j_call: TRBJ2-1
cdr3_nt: TGTGCCAGCAGCGTAGGGACTAGCGGGGGCCTAACCTACAATGAGCAGTTCTTC
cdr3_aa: CASSVGTSGGLTYNEQFF